This is a list of T cell receptor beta chains from one sample in a study of post-analysis software for immune sequencing data. Each CDR3 protein gets one entry after TCRdb re-called the PCR reads with MiXCR. The sample contains roughly 600,000 distinct CDR3 sequences, 40% to 50% of which appear only once. Sequencing used blood. The source of these receptors is a girl between 10 and 17 years old with multiple sclerosis. Each CDR3 is given with its conserved first and last residue. A D gene is named only where the DNA matches it firmly. Where a row states a size, it is once, few, many or the class of an expanded clone; other rows omit it.

j_call	d_call	v_call	clone_size	cdr3_nt	cdr3_aa
TRBJ1-2	.	TRBV12-3/TRBV12-4	.	TGTGCCAGCAGGCGGACCGCAGCGGCTGGCTACACCTTC	CASRRTAAAGYTF
TRBJ2-3	.	TRBV7-3	few	TGTGCCAGCAGCTCGTTCGGGACAGATACGCAGTATTTT	CASSSFGTDTQYF
TRBJ1-2	.	TRBV6-5	.	TGTGCCAGCAGTTACTCTAAGGGGGGAGTCGGCTACACCTTC	CASSYSKGGVGYTF
TRBJ2-3	TRBD2	TRBV7-7	.	TGTGCCAGCAGCTTATCGACTAGCGGGGACACAGATACGCAGTATTTT	CASSLSTSGDTDTQYF
TRBJ1-6	TRBD1	TRBV20-1	.	TGCAGTGCTGAACAGGGGAATAATTCACCCCTCCACTTT	CSAEQGNNSPLHF
TRBJ1-1	.	TRBV2	.	TGTGCCAGCAGTGTAGGACACACTGAAGCTTTCTTT	CASSVGHTEAFF
TRBJ2-4	.	TRBV6-5	.	TGTGCCAGCAGTTACTCGACAAAGGCCAAAAACATTCAGTACTTC	CASSYSTKAKNIQYF
TRBJ2-1	.	TRBV4-2	.	TGTGCCAGCAGCCAAGGTCCTACCCGAGATGAGCAGTTCTTC	CASSQGPTRDEQFF
TRBJ2-3	.	TRBV9	few	TGTGCCAGCAGCGTAGCTACGATGTCGAGCACAGATACGCAGTATTTT	CASSVATMSSTDTQYF
TRBJ2-6	.	TRBV4-2	.	TGTGCCAGCAGCCACCGCGGGACAAGTGCCCCTGGGGCCAACGTCCTGACTTTC	CASSHRGTSAPGANVLTF
TRBJ2-5	TRBD2	TRBV6-1	.	TGTGCCAGCAGTGAGAATAGCGGGAACCAAGAGACCCAGTACTTC	CASSENSGNQETQYF
TRBJ2-5	.	TRBV5-1	.	TGCGCCAGCACCATGATAGGAGCGGACGGTTCAACCCAGTACTTC	CASTMIGADGSTQYF
TRBJ2-5	.	TRBV29-1	few	TGCAGCCATGAGGGGGGCGCACAAGAGACCCAGTACTTC	CSHEGGAQETQYF
TRBJ2-6	.	TRBV5-1	once	TGCGCCAGCAGCTTGGGGGGACGGACCTCTGGGGCCAACGTCCTGACTTTC	CASSLGGRTSGANVLTF
TRBJ2-7	.	TRBV10-1	few	TGCGCCGGTCGCCCCTACGAGCAGTACTTC	CAGRPYEQYF
TRBJ2-1	TRBD1	TRBV12-3/TRBV12-4	once	TGTGCCAGCAGCTGGGGACCAGGGGGCGTCTACAATGAGCAGTTCTTC	CASSWGPGGVYNEQFF
TRBJ2-2	.	TRBV25-1	.	TGTGCCAGCAGTGGGATTCAAGGGGCCGGGGAGCTGTTTTTT	CASSGIQGAGELFF
TRBJ2-1	TRBD2	TRBV12-3/TRBV12-4	few	TGTGCCAGCAGTATGGGGGAGGGATCGTTCTTC	CASSMGEGSFF
TRBJ1-5	TRBD1	TRBV6-6	once	TGTGCCAGCAGCACCTACACAGGGGTCCAGCCCCAGCATTTT	CASSTYTGVQPQHF
TRBJ2-7	.	TRBV7-7	few	TGTGCTAGCAGCCCCGGGGGGCGAGGCGAGCAGTACTTC	CASSPGGRGEQYF
TRBJ1-2	.	TRBV4-1	.	TGCGCCAGCAGCCAAGATTCGCTATCCCATGGCTACACCTTC	CASSQDSLSHGYTF
TRBJ2-1	.	TRBV12-3/TRBV12-4	once	TGTGCCAGCAGTCGGACAGAGGACAATGAGCAGTTCTTC	CASSRTEDNEQFF
TRBJ2-7	.	TRBV7-2	.	TGTGCCAGCAGCCCGGGCCGGTTTTGGTACGAGCAGTACTTC	CASSPGRFWYEQYF
TRBJ2-5	.	TRBV6-6	.	TGTGCCAGCAGTCTCACAGGGACGTCGCAAGAAACCCAGTACTTC	CASSLTGTSQETQYF
TRBJ1-4	.	TRBV5-1	.	TGCGCCAGCAGCGCCGGGACCTACAATGAAAAACTGTTTTTT	CASSAGTYNEKLFF
TRBJ1-2	.	TRBV3-1	.	TGTGCCAGCACAGCAGGGGTTGGTGGCTACACCTTC	CASTAGVGGYTF
TRBJ1-4	TRBD1	TRBV7-9	few	TGTGCCAGCAGCCCTAGACAGGGCAATGAAAAACTGTTTTTT	CASSPRQGNEKLFF
TRBJ2-2	.	TRBV12-3/TRBV12-4	.	TGTGCCAGCAGTTTATTAGGGACCTTGGGGACCGGGGAGCTGTTTTTT	CASSLLGTLGTGELFF
TRBJ2-1	TRBD1	TRBV24-1	.	TGTGCCACCGGGGGACAGGGGGTCAATGAGCAGTTCTTC	CATGGQGVNEQFF
TRBJ2-1	.	TRBV10-3	.	TGTGCCAGAGAAGGGGAGCAGTTCTTC	CAREGEQFF
TRBJ1-1	.	TRBV12-3/TRBV12-4	.	TGTGCCAGCAGTTTCAACCCCGGAGGTGAAGCTTTCTTT	CASSFNPGGEAFF
TRBJ2-7	TRBD1	TRBV12-3/TRBV12-4	few	TGTGCCAGCAGAGAGACAGGGGTCTACGAGCAGTACTTC	CASRETGVYEQYF
TRBJ2-4	.	TRBV12-3/TRBV12-4	few	TGTGCCAGCAGTCCGTCGGACTGGTTAGCCAAAAACATTCAGTACTTC	CASSPSDWLAKNIQYF
TRBJ2-7	.	TRBV6-5	.	TGTGCCAGCAGTTACTCGAAGATTAAAGGAACCTCCTACGAGCAGTACTTC	CASSYSKIKGTSYEQYF
TRBJ2-7	.	TRBV10-3	once	TGTGCCATCAGTGAGTCGATCTTGGCCCGGGATAGAGAGCAGTACTTC	CAISESILARDREQYF
TRBJ2-7	.	TRBV28	.	TGTGCCAGCAGTCCCTGGACCAACATCTACGAGCAGTACTTC	CASSPWTNIYEQYF
TRBJ1-2	.	TRBV12-3/TRBV12-4	.	TGTGCCAGCAGCCTAACTCCAACGACGGCCTTAGTCTATGGCTACACCTTC	CASSLTPTTALVYGYTF